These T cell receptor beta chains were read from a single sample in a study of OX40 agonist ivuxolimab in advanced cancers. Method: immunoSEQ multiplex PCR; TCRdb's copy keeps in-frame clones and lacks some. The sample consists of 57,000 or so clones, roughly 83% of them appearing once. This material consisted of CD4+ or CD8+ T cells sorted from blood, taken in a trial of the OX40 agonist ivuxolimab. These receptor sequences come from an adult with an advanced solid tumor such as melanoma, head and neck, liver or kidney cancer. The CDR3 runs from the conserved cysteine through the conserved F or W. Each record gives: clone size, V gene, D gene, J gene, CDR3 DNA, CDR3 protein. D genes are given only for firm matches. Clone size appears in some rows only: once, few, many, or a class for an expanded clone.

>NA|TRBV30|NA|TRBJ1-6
TGTGCCTGGAAAAGTTTGACGGATTCACCCCTCCACTTT
CAWKSLTDSPLHF
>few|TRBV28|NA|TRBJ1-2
TGTGCCGCACGGGGTTCAGCCCAAGAAGGCTACACCTTC
CAARGSAQEGYTF
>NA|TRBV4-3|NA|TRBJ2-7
TGCGCCAGCAGCCAAGATCGTCAGCGGGTTCCCTACGAGCAGTACTTC
CASSQDRQRVPYEQYF
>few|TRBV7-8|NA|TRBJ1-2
TGTGCCAGCAGCCAACCTCCAGGGCTTGGCTACACCTTC
CASSQPPGLGYTF
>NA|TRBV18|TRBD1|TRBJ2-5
TGTGCCAGCTCACTGACAGGGGGGCAGACCCAGTACTTC
CASSLTGGQTQYF
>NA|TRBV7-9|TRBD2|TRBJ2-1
TGTGCCAGCAGCCCGGGACTAGCGGGGTCGTACTCCTACAATGAGCAGTTCTTC
CASSPGLAGSYSYNEQFF
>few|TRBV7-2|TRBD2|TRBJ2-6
TGTGCCAGCAGCTTAGAGGGGAGGGGTTGGGTGTCTGGGGCCAACGTCCTGACTTTC
CASSLEGRGWVSGANVLTF
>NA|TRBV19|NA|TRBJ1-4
TGTGCCAGTAGTATCGACCAGGGTCATGAAAAACTGTTTTTT
CASSIDQGHEKLFF
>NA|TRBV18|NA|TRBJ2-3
TGTGCCAGCTCACTAGGGGAGAGTACGCAGTATTTT
CASSLGESTQYF
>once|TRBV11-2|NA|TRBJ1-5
TGTGCCAGCAGCTTAGACAGAAATCAGCCCCAGCATTTT
CASSLDRNQPQHF
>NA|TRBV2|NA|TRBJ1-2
TGTGCCAGCAGTCCCGACAGAGGGGTAAACTATGGCTACACCTTC
CASSPDRGVNYGYTF
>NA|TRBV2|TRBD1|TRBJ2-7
TGTGCCAGCACGCTGGCGCGACAGGGGTCGGGAGAGCAGTACTTC
CASTLARQGSGEQYF
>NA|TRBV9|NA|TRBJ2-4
TGTGCCAGCAGCGCAAACCGAGGAGACTTTAGCGGAACACTAGCCAAAAACATTCAGTACTTC
CASSANRGDFSGTLAKNIQYF
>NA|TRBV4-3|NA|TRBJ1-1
TGCGCCAGCAGCCAAGAGGCGGGCGCTGAAGCTTTCTTT
CASSQEAGAEAFF
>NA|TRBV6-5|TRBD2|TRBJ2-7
TGTGCCAGCAGTCGCCCACTAGCGGGGGGTTACGAGCAGTACTTC
CASSRPLAGGYEQYF
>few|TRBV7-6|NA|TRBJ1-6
TGTGCCAGCAGCAATGCTGGTTCACCCCTCCACTTT
CASSNAGSPLHF
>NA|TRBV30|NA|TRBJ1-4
TGTGCCGGGGGCCCGGACAAGGAAAAACTGTTTTTT
CAGGPDKEKLFF
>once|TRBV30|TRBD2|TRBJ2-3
TGTGCCTGGAATCCGGGACTAGGTCCTATTTCGACAGATACGCAGTATTTT
CAWNPGLGPISTDTQYF
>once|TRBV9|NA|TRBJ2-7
TGTGCCAGCAGCGTAGCGGCCACACCCTACGAGCAGTACTTC
CASSVAATPYEQYF
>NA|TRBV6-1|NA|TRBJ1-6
TGTGCCAGCATTCCCGGGACGGGTACAAATTCACCCCTCCACTTT
CASIPGTGTNSPLHF
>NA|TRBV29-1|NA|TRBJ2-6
TGCAGCGTAGATCTATCTGGGGCCAACGTCCTGACTTTC
CSVDLSGANVLTF
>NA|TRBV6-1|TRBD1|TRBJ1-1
TGTGCCAGCAGTGAAGCGCTCGGACAGGGGGGTCGAGCTTTCTTT
CASSEALGQGGRAFF
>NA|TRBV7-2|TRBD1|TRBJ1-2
TGTGCCAGCAGTAAGTCCGGGACAGGGTATGGCTACACCTTC
CASSKSGTGYGYTF
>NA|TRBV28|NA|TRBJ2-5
TGTGCCAGCAGGCTACAGGGCTGGGAGACCCAGTACTTC
CASRLQGWETQYF